The rows below give T cell receptor beta chains drawn from one sample of a study of PD-1 blockade in classical Hodgkin lymphoma. Repertoires were generated with immunoSEQ multiplex PCR, while TCRdb's copy carries only in-frame clones and drops some. The sample lists 25,000 to 35,000 clones, roughly 70% occurring once. The sample was peripheral blood mononuclear cells (PBMCs), taken before the second cycle of nivolumab. The source is a human donor with classical Hodgkin lymphoma. Both conserved end residues are part of each CDR3. D genes are given only for firm matches. The size entry is marked missing in some rows and otherwise reads once, few, many or a size class.

CDR3aa	CDR3nt	abundance	v_gene	d_gene	j_gene
CASSEGSGTYNEQFF	TGTGCCAGCAGTGAGGGGAGCGGGACATACAATGAGCAGTTCTTC	NA	TRBV9	NA	TRBJ2-1
CASSSTGYEQYF	TGTGCCAGCAGCTCCACAGGGTACGAGCAGTACTTC	once	TRBV6-5	NA	TRBJ2-7
CASRDRVSTDTQYF	TGTGCCAGTAGGGACAGGGTGTCCACAGATACGCAGTATTTT	NA	TRBV19	TRBD1	TRBJ2-3
CATSRDSAFGDEQFF	TGTGCCACCAGCAGAGATTCGGCTTTCGGGGATGAGCAGTTCTTC	NA	TRBV15	NA	TRBJ2-1
CASSRTGGQSYGYTF	TGTGCCAGTAGTAGGACAGGGGGCCAATCGTATGGCTACACCTTC	few	TRBV19	TRBD1	TRBJ1-2
CASSLTGVREQFF	TGTGCCAGCAGCTTAACCGGGGTACGTGAGCAGTTCTTC	once	TRBV11-2	NA	TRBJ2-1
CASSRTSGNLYEQYF	TGTGCCAGCAGCCGCACTAGCGGGAATCTCTACGAGCAGTACTTC	once	TRBV7-3	TRBD2	TRBJ2-7
CSVEHSQGAYEQYF	TGCAGCGTTGAACATAGCCAGGGGGCCTACGAGCAGTACTTC	NA	TRBV29-1	TRBD1	TRBJ2-7
CASSSMEGWTSAYYEQYF	TGTGCCAGCAGCTCGATGGAGGGTTGGACCTCTGCTTACTACGAGCAGTACTTC	NA	TRBV11-2	NA	TRBJ2-7
CASSAGTGNNQPQHF	TGTGCCAGTAGCGCCGGGACAGGGAACAATCAGCCCCAGCATTTT	NA	TRBV19	TRBD1	TRBJ1-5
CASSPGSLRTDTQYF	TGTGCCAGCAGCCCCGGGAGCTTGAGGACAGATACGCAGTATTTT	NA	TRBV7-9	NA	TRBJ2-3
CASTVGQGLVGNTIYF	TGCGCCAGCACTGTCGGACAGGGATTGGTGGGAAACACCATATATTTT	NA	TRBV10-2	TRBD1	TRBJ1-3
CASSLSNSPLHF	TGTGCCAGCAGTTTATCTAATTCACCCCTCCACTTT	few	TRBV28	NA	TRBJ1-6
CASKKGFNQPQHF	TGTGCCAGCAAGAAAGGGTTCAATCAGCCCCAGCATTTT	NA	TRBV6-5	NA	TRBJ1-5
CASMWNSGANVLTF	TGTGCCAGCATGTGGAACTCTGGGGCCAACGTCCTGACTTTC	NA	TRBV7-2	NA	TRBJ2-6
CASSLQTRSNEQFF	TGTGCCAGCAGCTTGCAGACTAGATCCAATGAGCAGTTCTTC	NA	TRBV5-4	NA	TRBJ2-1
CASSPTGRTSGGFQETQYF	TGTGCCAGCAGCCCTACTGGGCGGACTAGCGGGGGGTTTCAAGAGACCCAGTACTTC	NA	TRBV7-2	TRBD2	TRBJ2-5
CASSSGLARSYNEQFF	TGCGCCAGCAGCTCTGGACTAGCGCGGTCCTACAATGAGCAGTTCTTC	few	TRBV5-1	TRBD2	TRBJ2-1
CSVRSEGEKLFF	TGCAGCGTTAGATCGGAGGGTGAAAAACTGTTTTTT	NA	TRBV29-1	NA	TRBJ1-4
CASSSTSMNTEAFF	TGTGCCAGCAGTTCGACAAGCATGAACACTGAAGCTTTCTTT	once	TRBV6-1	NA	TRBJ1-1
CASKSQGETQYF	TGTGCCAGCAAAAGCCAGGGTGAGACCCAGTACTTC	NA	TRBV6-5	NA	TRBJ2-5
CASSQVSAREEGYTF	TGCGCCAGCAGCCAAGTAAGTGCGAGGGAAGAGGGCTACACCTTC	few	TRBV4-1	NA	TRBJ1-2
CSVEPQGGYGYTF	TGCAGCGTTGAACCTCAGGGGGGCTATGGCTACACCTTC	NA	TRBV29-1	TRBD1	TRBJ1-2
CASSSIHEGQGVQPQHF	TGTGCCAGCAGTTCCATTCACGAAGGACAGGGAGTTCAGCCCCAGCATTTT	NA	TRBV27	TRBD1	TRBJ1-5
CASSHKYEQYF	TGTGCCAGCAGCCACAAGTACGAGCAGTACTTC	NA	TRBV6-1	NA	TRBJ2-7
CASSWLAGVETGELFF	TGTGCCAGTAGCTGGCTAGCGGGAGTCGAGACCGGGGAGCTGTTTTTT	NA	TRBV19	TRBD2	TRBJ2-2
CASRPAEADTQYF	TGTGCCAGCAGGCCGGCCGAGGCTGATACGCAGTATTTT	NA	TRBV7-2	NA	TRBJ2-3
CASSSRGQPRDTQYF	TGTGCCAGCAGCTCAAGGGGACAACCACGAGATACGCAGTATTTT	NA	TRBV7-2	NA	TRBJ2-3
CASSQGPAEYNEQFF	TGTGCCAGCAGTCAGGGACCGGCGGAATACAATGAGCAGTTCTTC	many	TRBV6-6	NA	TRBJ2-1
CASSFSPDRRNTIYF	TGTGCCAGTAGTTTCTCCCCCGACAGGCGGAACACCATATATTTT	few	TRBV19	NA	TRBJ1-3
CASSLVRAEKLFF	TGTGCCAGCAGCTTAGTCCGGGCTGAAAAACTGTTTTTT	few	TRBV7-2	NA	TRBJ1-4
CASSLDRGLARNEQFF	TGTGCCAGCAGCTTAGACAGGGGACTAGCGAGGAATGAGCAGTTCTTC	NA	TRBV11-2	TRBD2	TRBJ2-1
CASSFSGQNTGELFF	TGTGCCAGCTCATTTAGCGGACAGAACACCGGGGAGCTGTTTTTT	NA	TRBV2	NA	TRBJ2-2
CASMGEVPPLHF	TGTGCCAGCATGGGGGAGGTTCCACCCCTCCACTTT	once	TRBV2	NA	TRBJ1-6
CASSPLTSGRGGNEQFF	TGTGCCAGCTCACCACTGACTAGCGGGAGGGGAGGCAATGAGCAGTTCTTC	NA	TRBV18	TRBD2	TRBJ2-1
CASASLAGLTGELFF	TGCGCCAGCGCCTCACTAGCGGGGTTGACCGGGGAGCTGTTTTTT	NA	TRBV5-1	TRBD2	TRBJ2-2
CASSILANTGELFF	TGTGCCAGTAGTATACTTGCGAACACCGGGGAGCTGTTTTTT	NA	TRBV19	NA	TRBJ2-2
CASSPGGSGLDTIYF	TGTGCCAGCAGTCCAGGGGGTTCAGGGCTAGACACCATATATTTT	NA	TRBV28	TRBD1	TRBJ1-3
CASSLFSGTAPGYTF	TGTGCCAGCAGTTTATTCAGTGGGACAGCCCCTGGCTACACCTTC	NA	TRBV28	TRBD1	TRBJ1-2
CASSRGVSGELFF	TGTGCCAGCAGTAGAGGGGTCTCCGGGGAGCTGTTTTTT	NA	TRBV6-1	NA	TRBJ2-2
CASSLLVEQFF	TGTGCCAGCAGCTTACTAGTTGAGCAGTTCTTC	NA	TRBV7-2	NA	TRBJ2-1
CSVYRGGETQYF	TGCAGCGTTTACAGGGGTGGCGAGACCCAGTACTTC	NA	TRBV29-1	TRBD1	TRBJ2-5
CATSSGGAYNEQFF	TGTGCCACCAGCAGCGGGGGGGCCTACAATGAGCAGTTCTTC	NA	TRBV15	TRBD2	TRBJ2-1
CASSILPGDLGNSPLHF	TGTGCCAGTAGTATACTTCCAGGGGACTTGGGTAATTCACCCCTCCACTTT	NA	TRBV19	NA	TRBJ1-6
CAWSFRLAEVANEQFF	TGTGCCTGGAGTTTTCGTTTAGCGGAGGTAGCCAATGAGCAGTTCTTC	NA	TRBV30	NA	TRBJ2-1
CASSLGGDQPQHF	TGTGCCAGCAGCTTGGGAGGGGATCAGCCCCAGCATTTT	NA	TRBV5-6	NA	TRBJ1-5
CASSVGRGSTGELFF	TGTGCCAGCAGCGTAGGTAGAGGGAGCACCGGGGAGCTGTTTTTT	few	TRBV9	NA	TRBJ2-2
CASSQNMAQTQYF	TGCGCCAGCAGCCAAAACATGGCGCAAACCCAGTACTTC	NA	TRBV4-3	NA	TRBJ2-5
CATRRNTEAFF	TGTGCCACCCGAAGGAACACTGAAGCTTTCTTT	NA	TRBV6-5	NA	TRBJ1-1
CASSPVSTESYGYTF	TGTGCCAGCAGTCCAGTCTCGACAGAAAGCTATGGCTACACCTTC	NA	TRBV5-6	NA	TRBJ1-2